In this sample, the clone carrying this T cell receptor (beta chain) turned up once. Antigen specificity is unknown. A multiplex PCR was run with 60 Vbeta primers and 13 Jbeta primers. The data were produced by immunoSEQ multiplex PCR, yet TCRdb's version contains in-frame clones alone and is incomplete. In the table there are some 190,000 clones, approximately 81% of which are singletons. From germline, CDR1 is SNHLY and CDR2 FYNNEI. Trimming took off 4 bases at V and 0 bases at J, with 21 bases between the two ends. The CDR3 contains 19 residues. This specimen belongs to a study of cytomegalovirus exposure and HLA in healthy donors. Study-level points and caveats: Later analysis placed DRB1 highest and HLA-C lowest in TCR association rates, which differed by HLA locus. Reportedly, fewer N-insertions than the approximately 690-donor mean appeared in an Asian-associated ancestry cluster in a later analysis. Earlier analysis found most TCR beta V segments productive about 87% or about 30% of the time. Confirmation in vitro established that a few CMV-associated chains were specific for CMV antigens.

The sample was PBMCs. The rearrangement joins TRBV2 to TRBJ1-4, with TRBD1 as a possible D gene (5 bases). The origin of this receptor is a male donor in good health and CMV-seronegative. The CDR3 nucleotides read TGTGCCAGCAGTGCCGAATTACCGGGACTCGCCACAACTAATGAAAAACTGTTTTTT. Protein: CASSAELPGLATTNEKLFF.